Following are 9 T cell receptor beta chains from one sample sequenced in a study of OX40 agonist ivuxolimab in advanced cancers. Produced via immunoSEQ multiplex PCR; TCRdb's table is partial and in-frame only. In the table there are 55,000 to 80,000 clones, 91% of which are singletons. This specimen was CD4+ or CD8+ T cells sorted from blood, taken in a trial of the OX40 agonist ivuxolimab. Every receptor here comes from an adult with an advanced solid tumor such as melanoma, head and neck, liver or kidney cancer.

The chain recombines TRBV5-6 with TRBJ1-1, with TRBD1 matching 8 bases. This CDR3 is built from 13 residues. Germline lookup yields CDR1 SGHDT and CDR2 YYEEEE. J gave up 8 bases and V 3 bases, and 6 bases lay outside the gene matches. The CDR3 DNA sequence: TGTGCCAGCAGCTATTATACAGGGGGGGAAGCTTTCTTT. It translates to CASSYYTGGEAFF.

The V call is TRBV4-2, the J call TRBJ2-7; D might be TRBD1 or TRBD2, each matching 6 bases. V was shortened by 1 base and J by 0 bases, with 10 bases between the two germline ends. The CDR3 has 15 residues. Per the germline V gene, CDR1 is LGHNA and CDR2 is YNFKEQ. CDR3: CASSQGGGSSYEQYF. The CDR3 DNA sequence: TGTGCCAGCAGCCAAGGAGGGGGGAGCTCCTACGAGCAGTACTTC.

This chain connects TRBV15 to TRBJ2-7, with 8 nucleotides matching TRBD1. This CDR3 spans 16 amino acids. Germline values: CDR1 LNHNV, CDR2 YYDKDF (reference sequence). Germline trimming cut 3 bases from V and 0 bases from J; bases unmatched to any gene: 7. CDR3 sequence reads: CATSSRTGHSSYEQYF. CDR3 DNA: TGTGCCACCAGCAGTAGGACAGGGCATAGCTCCTACGAGCAGTACTTC.

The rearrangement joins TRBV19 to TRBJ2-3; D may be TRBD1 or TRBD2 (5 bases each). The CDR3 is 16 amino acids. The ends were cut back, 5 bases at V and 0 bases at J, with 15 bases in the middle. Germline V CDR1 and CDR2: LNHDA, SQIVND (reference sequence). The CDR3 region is CASSLSGTRSTDTQYF. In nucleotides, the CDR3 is TGTGCCAGTAGTCTGTCCGGGACGCGGAGCACAGATACGCAGTATTTT.

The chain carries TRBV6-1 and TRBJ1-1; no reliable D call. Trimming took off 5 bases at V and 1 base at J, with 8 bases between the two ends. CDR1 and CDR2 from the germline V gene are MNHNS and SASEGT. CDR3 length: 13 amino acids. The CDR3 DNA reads TGTGCCAGCAGTTTCCCAGCGAACACTGAAGCTTTCTTT. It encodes CASSFPANTEAFF.

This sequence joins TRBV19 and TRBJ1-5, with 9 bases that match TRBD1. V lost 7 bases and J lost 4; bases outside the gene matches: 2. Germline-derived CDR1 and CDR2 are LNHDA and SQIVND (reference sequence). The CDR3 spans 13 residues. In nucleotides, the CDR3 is TGTGCCAGTACGGGACAGGGAAATCAGCCCCAGCATTTT. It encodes CASTGQGNQPQHF.

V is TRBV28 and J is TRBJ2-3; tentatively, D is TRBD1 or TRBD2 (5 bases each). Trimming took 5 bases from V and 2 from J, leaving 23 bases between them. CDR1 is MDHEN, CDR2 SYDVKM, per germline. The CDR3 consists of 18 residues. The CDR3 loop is CASSPPGGVGWDTDTQYF. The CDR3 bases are TGTGCCAGCAGTCCCCCTGGGGGAGTGGGGTGGGACACAGATACGCAGTATTTT.

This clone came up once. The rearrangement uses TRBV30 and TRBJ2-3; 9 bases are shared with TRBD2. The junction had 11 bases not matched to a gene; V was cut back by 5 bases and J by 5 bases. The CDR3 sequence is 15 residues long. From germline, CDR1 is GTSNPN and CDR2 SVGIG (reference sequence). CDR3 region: CAWATVAGVVDTQYF. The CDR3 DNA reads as TGTGCCTGGGCCACCGTAGCGGGAGTCGTAGATACGCAGTATTTT.

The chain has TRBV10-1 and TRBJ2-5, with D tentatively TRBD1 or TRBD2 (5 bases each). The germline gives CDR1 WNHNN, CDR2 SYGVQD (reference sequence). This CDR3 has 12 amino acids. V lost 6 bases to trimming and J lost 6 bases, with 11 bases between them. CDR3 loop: CASSPGRQTQYF. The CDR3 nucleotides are TGCGCCAGCAGCCCGGGGCGGCAGACCCAGTACTTC.